The rows below give T cell receptor beta chains drawn from one sample of a study of radiotherapy plus CTLA-4 blockade in lung cancer. The method was immunoSEQ multiplex PCR; TCRdb's version includes in-frame clones alone and lacks a portion of them. The sample records some 49,000 clones, roughly 85% being singletons. The sample here was peripheral blood, taken from a patient treated with radiotherapy plus ipilimumab. Receptors originate from a human donor with non-small cell lung cancer whose response to radiotherapy plus ipilimumab could not be evaluated. The CDR3 runs from the conserved cysteine through the conserved F or W. Fields, in order: D gene, J gene, clone size, V gene, CDR3 DNA, CDR3 protein. D genes are given only for firm matches. Part of the rows lack a size; the others show once, few, many or a class for expanded clones.

d_call: NA
j_call: TRBJ1-1
clone_size: NA
v_call: TRBV4-3
cdr3_nt: TGCGCCAGCAGCCAAGGGACAGAACCGAACACTGAAGCTTTCTTT
cdr3_aa: CASSQGTEPNTEAFF

d_call: NA
j_call: TRBJ1-4
clone_size: NA
v_call: TRBV5-5
cdr3_nt: TGTGCCAGCCACACAGGAAGTGATGAAAAACTGTTTTTT
cdr3_aa: CASHTGSDEKLFF

d_call: NA
j_call: TRBJ2-3
clone_size: NA
v_call: TRBV11-2
cdr3_nt: TGTGCCAGCAGCTTAGTCTCCGATACGCAGTATTTT
cdr3_aa: CASSLVSDTQYF

d_call: NA
j_call: TRBJ2-3
clone_size: NA
v_call: TRBV27
cdr3_nt: TGTGCCAGCAGTTTTTATGACACCACAGATACGCAGTATTTT
cdr3_aa: CASSFYDTTDTQYF

d_call: TRBD1
j_call: TRBJ2-3
clone_size: NA
v_call: TRBV5-4
cdr3_nt: TGTGCCAGCAGTCAAGACAGGGGTGTAGCAGATACGCAGTATTTT
cdr3_aa: CASSQDRGVADTQYF

d_call: TRBD1
j_call: TRBJ1-2
clone_size: NA
v_call: TRBV5-4
cdr3_nt: TGTGCCAGCAGCTGGGGACAGGGGGCGACGGGCTACACCTTC
cdr3_aa: CASSWGQGATGYTF

d_call: NA
j_call: TRBJ2-1
clone_size: NA
v_call: TRBV19
cdr3_nt: TGTGCCAGTAGTATAGGGCAGGGCTCCTACAATGAGCAGTTCTTC
cdr3_aa: CASSIGQGSYNEQFF

d_call: NA
j_call: TRBJ2-1
clone_size: NA
v_call: TRBV11-2
cdr3_nt: TGTGCCAGCAGCTTAGGCATAGGCTCGGCAGGCAATGAGCAGTTCTTC
cdr3_aa: CASSLGIGSAGNEQFF

d_call: NA
j_call: TRBJ1-5
clone_size: NA
v_call: TRBV27
cdr3_nt: TGTGCCAGCAGTTTAGGTTCCGGGGGTGGTCAGCCCCAGCATTTT
cdr3_aa: CASSLGSGGGQPQHF

d_call: TRBD2
j_call: TRBJ2-1
clone_size: NA
v_call: TRBV9
cdr3_nt: TGTGCCAGCAGCAATACCCTAGCGGGAGGAGGGAGGAGTGAGCAGTTCTTC
cdr3_aa: CASSNTLAGGGRSEQFF

d_call: NA
j_call: TRBJ1-3
clone_size: few
v_call: TRBV4-3
cdr3_nt: TGCGCCAGCAGCCAAGTCCCCGGACAGCCCGGAAACACCATATATTTT
cdr3_aa: CASSQVPGQPGNTIYF

d_call: TRBD2
j_call: TRBJ2-3
clone_size: NA
v_call: TRBV25-1
cdr3_nt: TGTGCCAGCACTTTAACCGGGGGGACAGATACGCAGTATTTT
cdr3_aa: CASTLTGGTDTQYF

d_call: NA
j_call: TRBJ2-1
clone_size: NA
v_call: TRBV7-9
cdr3_nt: TGTGCCAGCAGCTCCCCCCCGGGGTACAATGAGCAGTTCTTC
cdr3_aa: CASSSPPGYNEQFF

d_call: NA
j_call: TRBJ1-1
clone_size: NA
v_call: TRBV9
cdr3_nt: TGTGCCAGCAGCGGTGGGACACCCAAAGGGACGCGGAACACTGAAGCTTTCTTT
cdr3_aa: CASSGGTPKGTRNTEAFF

d_call: NA
j_call: TRBJ1-2
clone_size: NA
v_call: TRBV6-6
cdr3_nt: TGTGCCAGCAGTGCCCTCCGGGACATTCTTCGATATGGCTACACCTTC
cdr3_aa: CASSALRDILRYGYTF

d_call: NA
j_call: TRBJ1-5
clone_size: NA
v_call: TRBV28
cdr3_nt: TGTGCCAGCAGTTCAATCCTCAGATGGGACAATTGGCAGCCCCAGCATTTT
cdr3_aa: CASSSILRWDNWQPQHF

d_call: NA
j_call: TRBJ1-4
clone_size: NA
v_call: TRBV19
cdr3_nt: TGTGCCAGTAGTCCCCCGACTGGTGAAAAACTGTTTTTT
cdr3_aa: CASSPPTGEKLFF

d_call: NA
j_call: TRBJ2-7
clone_size: few
v_call: TRBV28
cdr3_nt: TGTGCCAGCAGTCCTCTTTGGGGGACATACGAGCAGTACTTC
cdr3_aa: CASSPLWGTYEQYF

d_call: TRBD2
j_call: TRBJ2-7
clone_size: NA
v_call: TRBV5-4
cdr3_nt: TGTGCCAGCAGCGTCGCCGCCGGGAGGGGTGGCGAGCAGTACTTC
cdr3_aa: CASSVAAGRGGEQYF

d_call: TRBD1
j_call: TRBJ1-2
clone_size: once
v_call: TRBV6-5
cdr3_nt: TGTGCCAGCAGTACCCGGACAGGGGACTATGGCTACACCTTC
cdr3_aa: CASSTRTGDYGYTF

d_call: NA
j_call: TRBJ1-2
clone_size: NA
v_call: TRBV7-9
cdr3_nt: TGTGCCAGCAGCTTAAGTCCCGGGGGATGGGATGGCTACACCTTC
cdr3_aa: CASSLSPGGWDGYTF

d_call: TRBD1
j_call: TRBJ2-3
clone_size: NA
v_call: TRBV11-3
cdr3_nt: TGTGCCAGCAGCCAAGACCCGGGACAGGGAACAGATACGCAGTATTTT
cdr3_aa: CASSQDPGQGTDTQYF

d_call: NA
j_call: TRBJ2-1
clone_size: NA
v_call: TRBV28
cdr3_nt: TGTGCCAGCAGTTTATGTAGGTTCTTC
cdr3_aa: CASSLCRFF

d_call: NA
j_call: TRBJ1-2
clone_size: NA
v_call: TRBV27
cdr3_nt: TGTGCCAGCAGTTTATCGGCGGGGTCGGAGGGCTACACCTTC
cdr3_aa: CASSLSAGSEGYTF

d_call: TRBD1
j_call: TRBJ1-2
clone_size: NA
v_call: TRBV4-1
cdr3_nt: TGCGCCAGCAGCCAGAGGACAGGGCAGGATGGCTACACCTTC
cdr3_aa: CASSQRTGQDGYTF

d_call: NA
j_call: TRBJ1-3
clone_size: NA
v_call: TRBV5-4
cdr3_nt: TGTGCCAGCAGCTTGAATACTTTAGGAAACACCATATATTTT
cdr3_aa: CASSLNTLGNTIYF

d_call: NA
j_call: TRBJ2-2
clone_size: few
v_call: TRBV7-2
cdr3_nt: TGTGCCAGCAGCACAAGAGGCAGGGCTAACGGGGAGCTGTTTTTT
cdr3_aa: CASSTRGRANGELFF